What follows are 9 T cell receptor beta chains derived from one specimen sequenced in a study of blood T cells in healthy people across ages. PCR was performed a second time for about 7 to 12 cycles using a sample-barcoded 5' primer and a J-beta primer mix. TCRdb independently ran MiXCR on the 5' RACE reads; one entry per CDR3 protein. This sample has about 1.4 million distinct CDR3 sequences, with roughly 60% found just once. Sequenced sample: blood. The receptors shown here come from a man aged 18 to 35 in good health.

The chain recombines TRBV20-1 with TRBJ2-1; 7 nucleotides agree with TRBD2. CDR1 and CDR2 (germline): DFQATT, SNEGSKA (reference sequence). Trimming cost V 3 bases and J 0 bases; bases outside gene matches: 2. This CDR3 is built from 14 residues. Written as DNA, the CDR3 is TGCAGTGCTAGCAGGACTAGCTCCTACAATGAGCAGTTCTTC. Residues: CSASRTSSYNEQFF.

This clonotype was recorded only once. The chain carries TRBV25-1 and TRBJ2-1; 9 nucleotides match TRBD1. Germline loops: CDR1 MGHDK, CDR2 SYGVNS. V dropped 6 bases and J dropped 8; count of bases not matched to a gene: 11. The CDR3 has 15 amino acids. This CDR3 reads CASRKQGAGTHEQFF. Written as DNA, the CDR3 is TGTGCCAGCAGGAAACAGGGGGCTGGTACCCATGAGCAGTTCTTC.

This sequence joins TRBV20-1 and TRBJ1-6, with 7 bases matching TRBD1. Trimming cost V 6 bases and J 3 bases; bases outside gene matches: 5. This CDR3 comprises 14 residues. Germline CDR1 is DFQATT and CDR2 is SNEGSKA (reference sequence). CDR3: CSARDRFYNSPLHF. As DNA, the CDR3 is TGCAGTGCACGGGACAGATTCTATAATTCACCCCTCCACTTT.

V is TRBV9 and J is TRBJ1-1, with D possibly being TRBD1 (5 bases). Germline V gene lookup returns CDR1 SGDLS and CDR2 YYNGEE. The V end was cut by 5 bases, the J end by 11 bases, with 16 bases between. CDR3 size: 12 residues. In DNA, the CDR3 is TGTGCCAGCAGTCTTGGGGGGGGGATCGCTTTCTTT. This encodes CASSLGGGIAFF.

This clonotype was seen a handful of times. The chain employs TRBV7-2 and TRBJ2-3; 9 nucleotides line up with TRBD2. The CDR3 has 18 residues. CDR1 is SGHTA and CDR2 is FQGNSA in the germline V gene. The junction had 11 bases not matched to a gene; V was cut back by 2 bases and J by 2 bases. CDR3 loop: CASSLISGGPRVTDTQYF. DNA for the CDR3: TGTGCCAGCAGCTTAATTAGCGGGGGCCCTCGAGTCACAGATACGCAGTATTTT.

The gene calls are TRBV9 and TRBJ1-2, with D tentatively TRBD1 (6 bases). Germline V gene data show CDR1 as SGDLS and CDR2 as YYNGEE. This CDR3 has 14 residues. Trimming took 0 bases from V and 12 from J, leaving 18 bases between them. The CDR3 DNA is TGTGCCAGCAGCGTAGGAGGGGGGGGAATCTTCAACACCTTC. It translates to CASSVGGGGIFNTF.

V is TRBV20-1 and J is TRBJ1-4; D is perhaps TRBD1 (5 bases). The V and J ends lost 0 bases and 7 bases respectively, with 18 bases between them. The V gene's germline CDR1 is DFQATT and CDR2 SNEGSKA (reference sequence). This CDR3 comprises 16 residues. The CDR3 loop is CSARDGQGMFVEKLFF. CDR3 sequence (DNA): TGCAGTGCTAGAGATGGGCAGGGAATGTTTGTTGAAAAACTGTTTTTT.

V and J are TRBV6-2 or TRBV6-3 and TRBJ2-7, with D hard to call. The ends were cut back, 2 bases at V and 1 base at J, with 18 bases in the middle. This CDR3 spans 17 amino acids. Germline V lookup: CDR1 MNHEY, CDR2 SVGEGT. The CDR3 sequence: CASSYHTRTLGSYEQYF. The CDR3 bases are TGTGCCAGCAGTTACCACACAAGGACCCTCGGTTCCTACGAGCAGTACTTC.

This chain joins TRBV2 and TRBJ1-4; TRBD1 aligns across 7 bases. After removal of 6 bases from V and 7 bases from J, the junction contained 8 bases not matched to a gene. CDR3 size: 14 residues. Germline V gives CDR1 SNHLY, CDR2 FYNNEI. The CDR3 DNA is TGTGCCAGCAGCGTGACAGGGTCTGGTGAAAAACTGTTTTTT. This sequence encodes CASSVTGSGEKLFF.